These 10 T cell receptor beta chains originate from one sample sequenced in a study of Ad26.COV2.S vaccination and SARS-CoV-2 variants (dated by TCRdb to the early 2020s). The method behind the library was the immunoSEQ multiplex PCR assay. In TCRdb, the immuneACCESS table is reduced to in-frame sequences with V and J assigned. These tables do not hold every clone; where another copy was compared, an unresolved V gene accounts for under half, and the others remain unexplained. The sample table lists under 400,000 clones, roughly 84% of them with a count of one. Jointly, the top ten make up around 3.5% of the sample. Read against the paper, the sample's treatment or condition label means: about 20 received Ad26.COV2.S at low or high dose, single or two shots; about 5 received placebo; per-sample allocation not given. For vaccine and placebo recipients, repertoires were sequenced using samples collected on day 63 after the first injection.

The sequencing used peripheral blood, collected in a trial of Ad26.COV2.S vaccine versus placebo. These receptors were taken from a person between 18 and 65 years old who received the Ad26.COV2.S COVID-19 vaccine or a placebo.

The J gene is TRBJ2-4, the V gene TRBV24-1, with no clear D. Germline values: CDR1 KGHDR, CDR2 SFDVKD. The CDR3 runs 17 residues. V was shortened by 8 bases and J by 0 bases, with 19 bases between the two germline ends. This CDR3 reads CATTRPLATVAKNIQYF. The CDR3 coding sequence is TGTGCCACCACCCGGCCTCTTGCAACCGTAGCCAAAAACATTCAGTACTTC.

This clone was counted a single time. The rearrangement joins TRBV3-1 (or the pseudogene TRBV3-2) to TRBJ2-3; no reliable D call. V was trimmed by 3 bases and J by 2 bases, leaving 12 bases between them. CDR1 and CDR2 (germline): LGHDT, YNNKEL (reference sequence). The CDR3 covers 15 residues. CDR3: CASSQERSFTDTQYF. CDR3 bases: TGTGCCAGCAGCCAGGAGCGCAGCTTCACAGATACGCAGTATTTT.

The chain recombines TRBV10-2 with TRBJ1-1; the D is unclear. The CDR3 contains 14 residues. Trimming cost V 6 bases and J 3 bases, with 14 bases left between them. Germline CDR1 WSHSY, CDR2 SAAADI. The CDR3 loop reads CASRRIEVDTEAFF. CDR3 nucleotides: TGCGCCAGCAGACGGATCGAGGTGGACACTGAAGCTTTCTTT.

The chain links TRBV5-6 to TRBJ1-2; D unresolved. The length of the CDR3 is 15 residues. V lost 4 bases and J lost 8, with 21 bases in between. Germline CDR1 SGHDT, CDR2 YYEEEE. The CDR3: CASSPIGPNPLGYTF. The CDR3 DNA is TGTGCCAGCAGCCCGATAGGGCCGAACCCCTTGGGCTACACCTTC.

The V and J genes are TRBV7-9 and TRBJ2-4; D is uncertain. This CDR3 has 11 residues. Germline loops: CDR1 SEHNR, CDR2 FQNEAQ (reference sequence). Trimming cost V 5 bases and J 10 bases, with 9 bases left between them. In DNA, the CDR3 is TGTGCCAGCAGCGAGGACGCGATTCAGTACTTC. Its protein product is CASSEDAIQYF.

This CDR3 reads CASYSGHPYEQYF. The CDR3 DNA reads TGTGCCAGCTATAGCGGGCACCCCTACGAGCAGTACTTC. This chain connects TRBV6-5 to TRBJ2-7; 7 bases match TRBD2. CDR1 and CDR2 from the germline V gene are MNHEY and SVGAGI. The V and J ends lost 8 bases and 2 bases, in that order; junction bases with no gene match: 6. The CDR3 is 13 residues long.

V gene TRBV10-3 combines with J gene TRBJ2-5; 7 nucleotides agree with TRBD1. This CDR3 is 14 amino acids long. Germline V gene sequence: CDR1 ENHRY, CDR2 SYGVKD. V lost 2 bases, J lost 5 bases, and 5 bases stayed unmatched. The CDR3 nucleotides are TGTGCCATCAGTGAGGGGGGCAGGGGGGAGACCCAGTACTTC. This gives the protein CAISEGGRGETQYF.

CDR3 in amino acids: CASSTSGASQETQYF. The CDR3 DNA follows: TGTGCCAGCAGTACTTCAGGGGCATCCCAAGAGACCCAGTACTTC. The V call is TRBV6-5, the J call TRBJ2-5; weak D call: TRBD1 (6 bases). The V end was cut by 5 bases, the J end by 1 base, with 14 bases between. This CDR3 spans 15 amino acids. CDR1 is MNHEY, CDR2 SVGAGI, per germline.

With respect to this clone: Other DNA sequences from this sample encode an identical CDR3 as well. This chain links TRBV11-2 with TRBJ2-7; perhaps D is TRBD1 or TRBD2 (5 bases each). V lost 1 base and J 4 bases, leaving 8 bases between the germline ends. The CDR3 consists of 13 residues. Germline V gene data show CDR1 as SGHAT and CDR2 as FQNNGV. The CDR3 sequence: CASSLVGVYEQYF. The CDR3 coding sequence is TGTGCCAGCAGCTTAGTGGGGGTTTACGAGCAGTACTTC.

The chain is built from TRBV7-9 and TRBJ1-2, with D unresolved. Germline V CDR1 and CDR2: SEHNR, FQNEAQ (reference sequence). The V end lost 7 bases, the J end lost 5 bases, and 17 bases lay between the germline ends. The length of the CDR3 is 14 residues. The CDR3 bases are TGTGCCAGCACCCCCCGTGAATCGGGGTATGGCTACACCTTC. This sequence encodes CASTPRESGYGYTF.